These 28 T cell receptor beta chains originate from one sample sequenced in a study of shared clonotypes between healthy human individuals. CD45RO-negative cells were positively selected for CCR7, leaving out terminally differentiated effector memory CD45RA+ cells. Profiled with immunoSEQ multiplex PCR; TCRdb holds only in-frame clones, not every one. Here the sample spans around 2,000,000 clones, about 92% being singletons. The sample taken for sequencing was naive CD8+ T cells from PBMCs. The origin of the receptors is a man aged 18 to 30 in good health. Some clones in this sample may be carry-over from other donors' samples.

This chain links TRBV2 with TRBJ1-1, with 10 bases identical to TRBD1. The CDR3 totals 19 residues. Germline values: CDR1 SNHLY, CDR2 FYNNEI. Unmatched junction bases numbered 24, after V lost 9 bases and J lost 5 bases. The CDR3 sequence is CARTGGPLKKTGPRTEAFF. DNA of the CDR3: TGTGCCAGGACAGGGGGCCCCCTAAAAAAGACGGGCCCAAGGACTGAAGCTTTCTTT.

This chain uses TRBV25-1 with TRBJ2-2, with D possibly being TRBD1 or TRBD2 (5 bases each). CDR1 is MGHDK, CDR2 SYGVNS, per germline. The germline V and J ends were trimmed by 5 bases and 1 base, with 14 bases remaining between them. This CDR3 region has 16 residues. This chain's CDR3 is CASSQLGPENTGELFF. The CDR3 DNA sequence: TGTGCCAGCAGTCAGCTGGGACCCGAGAACACCGGGGAGCTGTTTTTT.

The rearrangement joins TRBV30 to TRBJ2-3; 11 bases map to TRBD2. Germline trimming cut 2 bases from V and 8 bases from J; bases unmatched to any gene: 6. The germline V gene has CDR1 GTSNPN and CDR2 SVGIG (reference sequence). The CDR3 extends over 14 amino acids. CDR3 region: CAWSLAGGATTQYF. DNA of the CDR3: TGTGCCTGGAGTTTAGCGGGAGGGGCTACTACGCAGTATTTT.

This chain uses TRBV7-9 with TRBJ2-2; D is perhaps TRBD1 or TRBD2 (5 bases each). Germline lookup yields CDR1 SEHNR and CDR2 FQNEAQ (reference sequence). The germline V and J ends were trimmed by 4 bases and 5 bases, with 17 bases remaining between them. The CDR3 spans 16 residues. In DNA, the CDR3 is TGTGCCAGCAGCTCCGGCGAGGGGCTGAAGACCGGGGAGCTGTTTTTT. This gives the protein CASSSGEGLKTGELFF.

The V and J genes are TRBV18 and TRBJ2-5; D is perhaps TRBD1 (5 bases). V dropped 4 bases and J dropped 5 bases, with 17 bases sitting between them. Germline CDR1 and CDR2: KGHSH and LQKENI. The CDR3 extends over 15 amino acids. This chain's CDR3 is CASSRLDTIQETQYF. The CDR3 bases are TGTGCCAGCTCACGACTGGACACAATCCAGGAGACCCAGTACTTC.

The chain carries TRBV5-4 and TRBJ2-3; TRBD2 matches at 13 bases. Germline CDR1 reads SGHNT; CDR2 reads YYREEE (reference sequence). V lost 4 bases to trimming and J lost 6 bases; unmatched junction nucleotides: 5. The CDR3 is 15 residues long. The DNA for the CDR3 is TGTGCCAGCAGCGGACTAGCGGGAGAGGGGGATACGCAGTATTTT. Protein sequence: CASSGLAGEGDTQYF.

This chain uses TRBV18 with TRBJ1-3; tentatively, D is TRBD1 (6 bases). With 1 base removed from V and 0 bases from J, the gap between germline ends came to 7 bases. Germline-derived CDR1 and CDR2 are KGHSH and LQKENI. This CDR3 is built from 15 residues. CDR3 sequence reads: CASSPQGDSGNTIYF. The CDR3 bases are TGTGCCAGCTCACCACAGGGGGACTCTGGAAACACCATATATTTT.

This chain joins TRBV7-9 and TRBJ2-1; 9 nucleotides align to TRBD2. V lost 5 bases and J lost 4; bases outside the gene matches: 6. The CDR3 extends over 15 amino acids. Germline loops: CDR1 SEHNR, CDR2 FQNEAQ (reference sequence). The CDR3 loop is CASSILAGKYNEQFF. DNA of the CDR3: TGTGCCAGCAGCATACTAGCGGGTAAATACAATGAGCAGTTCTTC.

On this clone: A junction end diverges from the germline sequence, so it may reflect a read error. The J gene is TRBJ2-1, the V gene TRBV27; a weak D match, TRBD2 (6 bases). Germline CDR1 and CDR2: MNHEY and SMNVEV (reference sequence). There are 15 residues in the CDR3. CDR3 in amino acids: CASSLSGGVYSEQFF. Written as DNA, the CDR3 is TGTGCCAGCAGTTTATCAGGCGGGGTCTACAGTGAGCAGTTCTTC.

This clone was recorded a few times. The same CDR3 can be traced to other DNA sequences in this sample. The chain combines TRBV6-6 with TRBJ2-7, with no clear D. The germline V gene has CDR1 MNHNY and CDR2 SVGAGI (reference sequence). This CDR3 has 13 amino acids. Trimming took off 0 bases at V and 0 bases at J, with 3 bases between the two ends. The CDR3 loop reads CASSYSSSYEQYF. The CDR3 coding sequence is TGTGCCAGCAGTTACTCGAGCTCCTACGAGCAGTACTTC.

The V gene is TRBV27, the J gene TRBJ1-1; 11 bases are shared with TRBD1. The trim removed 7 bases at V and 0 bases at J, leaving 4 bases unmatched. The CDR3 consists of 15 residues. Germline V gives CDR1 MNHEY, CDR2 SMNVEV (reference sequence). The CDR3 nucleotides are TGTGCCAGCAACCGGGACAGGGGGATGAACACTGAAGCTTTCTTT. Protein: CASNRDRGMNTEAFF.

As DNA, the CDR3 is TGTGCCAGCAGTTTAATCGGTCTGCCCGGGGAGCTGTTTTTT. It codes for CASSLIGLPGELFF. This chain uses TRBV27 with TRBJ2-2; no clear D. The ends were cut back, 2 bases at V and 6 bases at J, with 10 bases in the middle. The CDR3 has 14 amino acids. The V gene's germline CDR1 is MNHEY and CDR2 SMNVEV (reference sequence).

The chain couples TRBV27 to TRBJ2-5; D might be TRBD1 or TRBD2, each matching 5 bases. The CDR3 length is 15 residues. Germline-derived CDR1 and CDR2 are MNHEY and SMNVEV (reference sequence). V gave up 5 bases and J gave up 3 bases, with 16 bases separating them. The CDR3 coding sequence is TGTGCCAGCAGTAGGGTTGGGACCGGAGAAGAGACCCAGTACTTC. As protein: CASSRVGTGEETQYF.

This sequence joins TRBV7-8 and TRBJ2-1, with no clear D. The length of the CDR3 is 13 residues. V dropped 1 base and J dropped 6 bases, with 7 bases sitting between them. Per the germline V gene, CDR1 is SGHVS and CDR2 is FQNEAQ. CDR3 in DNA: TGTGCCAGCAGCTTAGAGTTGTTCAATGAGCAGTTCTTC. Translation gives CASSLELFNEQFF. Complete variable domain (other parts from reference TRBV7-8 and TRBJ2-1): GAGVSQSPRYKVAKRGQDVALRCDPISGHVSLFWYQQALGQGPEFLTYFQNEAQLDKSGLPSDRFFAERPEGSVSTLKIQRTQQEDSAVYLCASSLELFNEQFFGPGTRLTVL.

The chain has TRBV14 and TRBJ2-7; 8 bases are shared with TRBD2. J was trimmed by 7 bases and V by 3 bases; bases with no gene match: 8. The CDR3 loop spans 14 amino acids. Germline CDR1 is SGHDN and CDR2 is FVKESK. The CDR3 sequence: CASSQFSGTGEQYF. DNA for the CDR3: TGTGCCAGCAGCCAGTTTAGCGGGACGGGTGAGCAGTACTTC.

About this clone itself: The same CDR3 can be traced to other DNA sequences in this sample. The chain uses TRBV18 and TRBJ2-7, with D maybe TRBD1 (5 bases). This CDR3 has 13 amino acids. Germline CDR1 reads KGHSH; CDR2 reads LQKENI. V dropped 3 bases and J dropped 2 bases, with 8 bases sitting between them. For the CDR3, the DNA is TGTGCCAGCTCACCTCCAGGGACCTACGAGCAGTACTTC. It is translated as CASSPPGTYEQYF.

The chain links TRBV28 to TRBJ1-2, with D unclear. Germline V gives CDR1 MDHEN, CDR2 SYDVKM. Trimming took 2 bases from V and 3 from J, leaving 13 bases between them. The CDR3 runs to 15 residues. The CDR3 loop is CASSLGWTEHYGYTF. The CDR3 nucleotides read TGTGCCAGCAGTTTAGGGTGGACTGAACACTATGGCTACACCTTC.

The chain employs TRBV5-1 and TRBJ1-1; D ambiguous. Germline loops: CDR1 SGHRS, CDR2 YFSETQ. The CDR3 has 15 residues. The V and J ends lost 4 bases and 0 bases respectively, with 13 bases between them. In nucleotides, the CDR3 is TGCGCCAGCAGCCCGGACGGTACTATGAACACTGAAGCTTTCTTT. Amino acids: CASSPDGTMNTEAFF. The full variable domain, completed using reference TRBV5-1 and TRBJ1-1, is KAGVTQTPRYLIKTRGQQVTLSCSPISGHRSVSWYQQTPGQGLQFLFEYFSETQRNKGNFPGRFSGRQFSNSRSEMNVSTLELGDSALYLCASSPDGTMNTEAFFGQGTRLTVV.

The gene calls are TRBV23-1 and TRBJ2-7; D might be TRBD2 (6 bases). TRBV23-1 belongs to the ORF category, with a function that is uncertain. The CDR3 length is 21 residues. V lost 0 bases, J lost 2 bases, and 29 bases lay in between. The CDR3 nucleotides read TGCGCCAGCAGTCAATCGTGGGAGGCGGCTAGGGAACTTCAGAGAGCCTACGAGCAGTACTTC. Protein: CASSQSWEAARELQRAYEQYF.

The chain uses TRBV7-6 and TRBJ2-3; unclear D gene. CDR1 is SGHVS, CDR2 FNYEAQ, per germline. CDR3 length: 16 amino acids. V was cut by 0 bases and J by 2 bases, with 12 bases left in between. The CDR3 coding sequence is TGTGCCAGCAGCTTAGCGTTAGTCGGGTACACAGATACGCAGTATTTT. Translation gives CASSLALVGYTDTQYF.

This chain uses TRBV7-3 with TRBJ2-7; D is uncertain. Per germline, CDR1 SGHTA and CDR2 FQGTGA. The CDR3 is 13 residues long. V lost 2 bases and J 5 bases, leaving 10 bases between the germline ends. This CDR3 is CASSLGWEHEQYF. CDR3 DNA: TGTGCCAGCAGCTTAGGGTGGGAACACGAGCAGTACTTC.

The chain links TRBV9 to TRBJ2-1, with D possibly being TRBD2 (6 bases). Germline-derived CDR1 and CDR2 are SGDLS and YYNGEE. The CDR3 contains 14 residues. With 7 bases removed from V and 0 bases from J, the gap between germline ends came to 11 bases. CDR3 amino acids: CASAGRDSYNEQFF. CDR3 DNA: TGTGCCAGCGCGGGGAGAGACTCCTACAATGAGCAGTTCTTC.

For the CDR3, the DNA is TGCACCAGCAGCCAGGAGGGCCCGGGACTAGCGGGAGGGCGGTACGAGCAGTACTTC. Translating gives CTSSQEGPGLAGGRYEQYF. The V call is TRBV1, the J call TRBJ2-7; the D segment call TRBD2 is taken from the table without a DNA check. TRBV1 is deemed a pseudogene. The length of the CDR3 is 19 residues.

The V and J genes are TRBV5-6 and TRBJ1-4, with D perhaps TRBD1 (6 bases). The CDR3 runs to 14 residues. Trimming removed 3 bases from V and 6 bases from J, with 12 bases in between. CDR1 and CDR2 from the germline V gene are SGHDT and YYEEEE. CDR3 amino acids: CASSSGQWDEKLFF. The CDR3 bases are TGTGCCAGCAGCTCTGGACAGTGGGATGAAAAACTGTTTTTT.

The CDR3 region is CASSQERGMEQYF. For the CDR3, the DNA is TGCGCCAGCAGCCAAGAGCGGGGGATGGAGCAGTACTTC. The genes are TRBV4-3 and TRBJ2-7, with 7 nucleotides matching TRBD2. J gave up 7 bases and V 0 bases, and 3 bases lay outside the gene matches. Germline V gene lookup returns CDR1 LGHNA and CDR2 YSLEER. The CDR3 runs to 13 residues.

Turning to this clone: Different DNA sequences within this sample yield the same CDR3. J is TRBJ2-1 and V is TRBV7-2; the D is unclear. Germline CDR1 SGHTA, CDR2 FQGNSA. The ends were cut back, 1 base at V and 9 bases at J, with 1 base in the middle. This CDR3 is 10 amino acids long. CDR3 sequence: CASSLGEQFF. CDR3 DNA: TGTGCCAGCAGCTTAGGTGAGCAGTTCTTC.

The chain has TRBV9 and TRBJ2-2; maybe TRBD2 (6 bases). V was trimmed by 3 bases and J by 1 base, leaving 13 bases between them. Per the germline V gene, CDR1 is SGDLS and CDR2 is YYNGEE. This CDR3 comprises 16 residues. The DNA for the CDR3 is TGTGCCAGCAGCGCCACTGACGGGAGGAACACCGGGGAGCTGTTTTTT. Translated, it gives CASSATDGRNTGELFF.

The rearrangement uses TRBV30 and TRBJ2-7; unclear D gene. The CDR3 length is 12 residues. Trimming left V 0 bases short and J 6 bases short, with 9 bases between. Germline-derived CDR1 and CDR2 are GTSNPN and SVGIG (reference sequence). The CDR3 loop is CAWSVGSPEQYF. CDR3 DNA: TGTGCCTGGAGTGTTGGCTCTCCCGAGCAGTACTTC.